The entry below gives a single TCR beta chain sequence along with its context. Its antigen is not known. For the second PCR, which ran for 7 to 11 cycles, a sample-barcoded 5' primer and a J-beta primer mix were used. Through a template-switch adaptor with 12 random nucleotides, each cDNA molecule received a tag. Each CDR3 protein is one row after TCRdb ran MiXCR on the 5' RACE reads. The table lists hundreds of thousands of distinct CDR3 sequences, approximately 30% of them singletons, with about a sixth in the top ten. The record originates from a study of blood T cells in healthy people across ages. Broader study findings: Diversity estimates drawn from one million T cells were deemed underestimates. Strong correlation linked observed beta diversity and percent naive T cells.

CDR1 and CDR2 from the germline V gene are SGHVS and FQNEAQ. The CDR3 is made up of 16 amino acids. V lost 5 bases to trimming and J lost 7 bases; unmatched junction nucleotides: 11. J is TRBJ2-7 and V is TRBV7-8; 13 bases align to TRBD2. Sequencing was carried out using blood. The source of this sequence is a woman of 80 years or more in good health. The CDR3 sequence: CASSPWTSGGFDEQYF. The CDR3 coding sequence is TGTGCCAGCAGCCCATGGACTAGCGGGGGTTTTGATGAGCAGTACTTC.